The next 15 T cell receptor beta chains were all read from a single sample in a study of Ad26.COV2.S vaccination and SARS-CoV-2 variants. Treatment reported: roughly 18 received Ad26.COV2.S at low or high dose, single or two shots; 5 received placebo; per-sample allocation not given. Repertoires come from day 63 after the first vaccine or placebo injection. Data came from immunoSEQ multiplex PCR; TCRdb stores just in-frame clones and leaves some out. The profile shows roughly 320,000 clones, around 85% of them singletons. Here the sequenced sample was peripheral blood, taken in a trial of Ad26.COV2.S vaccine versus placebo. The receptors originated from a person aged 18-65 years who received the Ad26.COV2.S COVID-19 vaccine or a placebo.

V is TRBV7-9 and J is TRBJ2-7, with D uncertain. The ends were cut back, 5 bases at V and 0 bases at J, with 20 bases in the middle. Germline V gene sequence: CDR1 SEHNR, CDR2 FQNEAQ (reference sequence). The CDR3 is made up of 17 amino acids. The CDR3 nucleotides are TGTGCCAGCAGCCCACCCCTTCCTGCGCCTAGCTCCTACGAGCAGTACTTC. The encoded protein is CASSPPLPAPSSYEQYF.

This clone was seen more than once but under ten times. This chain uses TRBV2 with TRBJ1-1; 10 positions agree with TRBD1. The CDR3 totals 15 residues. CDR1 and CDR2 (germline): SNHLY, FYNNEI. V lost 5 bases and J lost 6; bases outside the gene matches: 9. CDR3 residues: CASSQGGTGESEAFF. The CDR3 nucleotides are TGTGCCAGCAGTCAGGGGGGGACAGGGGAATCTGAAGCTTTCTTT.

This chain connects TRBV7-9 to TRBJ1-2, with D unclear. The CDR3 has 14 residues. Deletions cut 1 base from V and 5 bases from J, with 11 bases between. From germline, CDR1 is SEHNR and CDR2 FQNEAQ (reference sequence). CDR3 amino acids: CASSLETALYGYTF. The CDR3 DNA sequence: TGTGCCAGCAGCTTAGAAACGGCCTTATATGGCTACACCTTC. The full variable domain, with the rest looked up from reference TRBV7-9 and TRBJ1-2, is DTGVSQNPRHKITKRGQNVTFRCDPISEHNRLYWYRQTLGQGPEFLTYFQNEAQLEKSRLLSDRFSAERPKGSFSTLEIQRTEQGDSAMYLCASSLETALYGYTFGSGTRLTVV.

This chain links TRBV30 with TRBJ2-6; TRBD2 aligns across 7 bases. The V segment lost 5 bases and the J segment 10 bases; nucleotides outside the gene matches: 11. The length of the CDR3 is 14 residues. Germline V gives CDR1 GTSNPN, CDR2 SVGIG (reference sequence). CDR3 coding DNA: TGTGCCTGGGGAGAGAAGTGGGGAGGGAACGTCCTGACTTTC. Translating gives CAWGEKWGGNVLTF.

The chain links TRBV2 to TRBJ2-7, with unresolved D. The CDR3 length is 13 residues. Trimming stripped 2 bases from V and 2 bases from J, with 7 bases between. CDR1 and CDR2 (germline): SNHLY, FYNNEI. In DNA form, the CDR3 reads TGTGCCAGCAGTGAAAGGGTGGCCTACGAGCAGTACTTC. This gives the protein CASSERVAYEQYF.

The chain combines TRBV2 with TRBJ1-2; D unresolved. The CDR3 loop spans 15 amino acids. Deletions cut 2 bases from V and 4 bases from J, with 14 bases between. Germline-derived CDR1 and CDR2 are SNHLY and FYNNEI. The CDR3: CASSESPILSYGYTF. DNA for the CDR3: TGTGCCAGCAGTGAATCCCCGATCTTAAGCTATGGCTACACCTTC.

The CDR3: CASSPPLGWYGYTF. CDR3 bases: TGTGCCAGCTCACCACCGCTGGGCTGGTATGGCTACACCTTC. The J gene is TRBJ1-2, the V gene TRBV18, with D unresolved. This CDR3 comprises 14 residues. CDR1 is KGHSH, CDR2 LQKENI, per germline. V was shortened by 0 bases and J by 5 bases, with 10 bases between the two germline ends. The whole variable domain, remainder taken from reference TRBV18 and TRBJ1-2, is NAGVMQNPRHLVRRRGQEARLRCSPMKGHSHVYWYRQLPEEGLKFMVYLQKENIIDESGMPKERFSAEFPKEGPSILRIQQVVRGDSAAYFCASSPPLGWYGYTFGSGTRLTVV.

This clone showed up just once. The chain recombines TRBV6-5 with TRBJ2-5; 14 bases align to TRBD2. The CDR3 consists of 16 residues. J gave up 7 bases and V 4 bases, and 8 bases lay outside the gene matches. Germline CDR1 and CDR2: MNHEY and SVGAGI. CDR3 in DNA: TGTGCCAGCAGTTCGGGACTAGCGGGGGCGCGAGGGACCCAGTACTTC. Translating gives CASSSGLAGARGTQYF.

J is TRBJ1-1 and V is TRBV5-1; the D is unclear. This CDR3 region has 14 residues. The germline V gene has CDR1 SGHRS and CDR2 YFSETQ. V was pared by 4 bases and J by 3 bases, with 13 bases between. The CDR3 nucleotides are TGCGCCAGCAGCCCGGCACGATACGACACTGAAGCTTTCTTT. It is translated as CASSPARYDTEAFF.

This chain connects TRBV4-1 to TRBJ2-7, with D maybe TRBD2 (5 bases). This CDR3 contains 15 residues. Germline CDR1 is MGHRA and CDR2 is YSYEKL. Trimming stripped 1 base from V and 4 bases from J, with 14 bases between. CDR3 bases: TGCGCCAGCAGCCAAGGGACGGACTCTCGGTACGAGCAGTACTTC. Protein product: CASSQGTDSRYEQYF.

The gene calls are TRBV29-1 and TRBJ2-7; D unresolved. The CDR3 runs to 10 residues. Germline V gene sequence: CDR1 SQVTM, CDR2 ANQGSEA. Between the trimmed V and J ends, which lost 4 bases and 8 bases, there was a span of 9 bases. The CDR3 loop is CSVVVTQQYF. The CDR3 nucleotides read TGCAGCGTTGTCGTGACACAGCAGTACTTC.

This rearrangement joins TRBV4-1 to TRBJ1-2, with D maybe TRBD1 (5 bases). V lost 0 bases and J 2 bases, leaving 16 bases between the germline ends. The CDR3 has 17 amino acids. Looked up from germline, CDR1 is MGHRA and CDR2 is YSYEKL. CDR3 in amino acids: CASSQDGLGVLNYGYTF. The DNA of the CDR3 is TGCGCCAGCAGCCAAGACGGGTTGGGGGTACTAAACTATGGCTACACCTTC.

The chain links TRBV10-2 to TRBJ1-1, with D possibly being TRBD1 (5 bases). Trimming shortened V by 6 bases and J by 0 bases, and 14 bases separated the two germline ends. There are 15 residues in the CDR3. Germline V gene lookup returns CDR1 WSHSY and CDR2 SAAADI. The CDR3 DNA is TGCGCCAGCAGGAGCGGGGGTGGAATGAACACTGAAGCTTTCTTT. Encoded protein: CASRSGGGMNTEAFF.

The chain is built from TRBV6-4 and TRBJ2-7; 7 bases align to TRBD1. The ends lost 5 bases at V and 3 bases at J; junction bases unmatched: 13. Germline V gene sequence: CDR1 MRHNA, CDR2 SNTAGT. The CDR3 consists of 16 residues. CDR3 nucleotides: TGTGCCAGCAGTTCTAAACAGGGGAAGGGGGTCTACGAGCAGTACTTC. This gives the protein CASSSKQGKGVYEQYF.

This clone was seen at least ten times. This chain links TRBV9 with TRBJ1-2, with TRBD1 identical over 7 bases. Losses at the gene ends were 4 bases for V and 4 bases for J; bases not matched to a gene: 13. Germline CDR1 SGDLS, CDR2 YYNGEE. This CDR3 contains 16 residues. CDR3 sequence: CASSQLYRGSPYGYTF. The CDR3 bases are TGTGCCAGCAGCCAACTTTACAGGGGCTCTCCCTATGGCTACACCTTC.